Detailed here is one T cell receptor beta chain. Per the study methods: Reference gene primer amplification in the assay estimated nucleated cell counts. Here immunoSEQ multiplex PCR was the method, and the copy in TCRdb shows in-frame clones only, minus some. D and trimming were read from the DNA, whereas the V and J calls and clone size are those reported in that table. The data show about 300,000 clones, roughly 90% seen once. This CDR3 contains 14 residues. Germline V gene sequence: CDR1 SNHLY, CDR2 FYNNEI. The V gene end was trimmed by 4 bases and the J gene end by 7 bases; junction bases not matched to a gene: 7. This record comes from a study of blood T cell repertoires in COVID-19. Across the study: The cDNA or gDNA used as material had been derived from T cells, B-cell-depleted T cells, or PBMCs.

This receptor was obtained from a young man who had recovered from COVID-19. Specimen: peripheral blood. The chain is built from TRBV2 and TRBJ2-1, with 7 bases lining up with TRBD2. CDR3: CASSGIAGVNEQFF. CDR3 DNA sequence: TGTGCCAGCAGTGGAATAGCGGGCGTAAATGAGCAGTTCTTC.